These T cell receptor beta chains were read from a single sample in a study of STAT5B mutations in CD4+ large granular lymphocyte leukemia. The data were produced by immunoSEQ multiplex PCR, yet TCRdb's version contains in-frame clones alone and is incomplete. Counted here are 40,000 to 55,000 clones, 80% to 85% occurring once; the ten biggest clones make up about 0.35%. Material: CD4+ T cells from blood buffy coats. Source of these receptors: a human donor in good health. The CDR3 runs from the conserved cysteine through the conserved F or W. A D gene is named only where the DNA matches it firmly. Clone size is shown for a subset of rows, as once, few, many or a class of expanded clone.

V gene: TRBV30
J gene: TRBJ2-7
D gene: NA
clone size: once
CDR3 DNA: TGTGCCTGGAGTGGACTACCTCCCGACGAGCAGTACTTC
CDR3 protein: CAWSGLPPDEQYF

V gene: TRBV10-3
J gene: TRBJ2-1
D gene: NA
clone size: NA
CDR3 DNA: TGTGCCATCAACGGCCGCTACAATGAGCAGTTCTTC
CDR3 protein: CAINGRYNEQFF

V gene: TRBV7-2
J gene: TRBJ2-7
D gene: NA
clone size: NA
CDR3 DNA: TGTGCCAGCAGCTCGGACTACGAGCAGTACTTC
CDR3 protein: CASSSDYEQYF

V gene: TRBV5-4
J gene: TRBJ1-1
D gene: TRBD1
clone size: NA
CDR3 DNA: TGTGCCAGCAGCCACTCGGGGCAGGGGGGCACTGAAGCTTTCTTT
CDR3 protein: CASSHSGQGGTEAFF

V gene: TRBV28
J gene: TRBJ1-4
D gene: NA
clone size: once
CDR3 DNA: TGTGCCAGCAGTTCCGGGCCATACGCTAATGAAAAACTGTTTTTT
CDR3 protein: CASSSGPYANEKLFF

V gene: TRBV6-1
J gene: TRBJ1-2
D gene: TRBD1
clone size: NA
CDR3 DNA: TGTGCCAGCAGGAGACAGGGGTATGGCTACACCTTC
CDR3 protein: CASRRQGYGYTF

V gene: TRBV11-2
J gene: TRBJ2-7
D gene: NA
clone size: NA
CDR3 DNA: TGTGCCAGCAGCTCTGGGCCCCTATCCTTCGAGCAGTACTTC
CDR3 protein: CASSSGPLSFEQYF

V gene: TRBV5-4
J gene: TRBJ2-1
D gene: TRBD2
clone size: NA
CDR3 DNA: TGTGCCAGCAGCCACCGGACTAGCGGGAGAATTGAGCAGTTCTTC
CDR3 protein: CASSHRTSGRIEQFF

V gene: TRBV18
J gene: TRBJ1-3
D gene: NA
clone size: few
CDR3 DNA: TGTGCCAGCTCACAAAGACAGGCGTCAGACACCATATATTTT
CDR3 protein: CASSQRQASDTIYF

V gene: TRBV12-5
J gene: TRBJ1-4
D gene: NA
clone size: NA
CDR3 DNA: TGTGCTAGTGGTTTGTTCTTGGGCCTTAATGAAAAACTGTTTTTT
CDR3 protein: CASGLFLGLNEKLFF

V gene: TRBV5-1
J gene: TRBJ2-3
D gene: NA
clone size: NA
CDR3 DNA: TGCGCCAGCAGATCCCGGGGTAGCAGGAAGGCAGATACGCAGTATTTT
CDR3 protein: CASRSRGSRKADTQYF

V gene: TRBV6-1
J gene: TRBJ2-7
D gene: NA
clone size: NA
CDR3 DNA: TGTGCCAGCAGAGCGTCATACGAGCAGTACTTC
CDR3 protein: CASRASYEQYF